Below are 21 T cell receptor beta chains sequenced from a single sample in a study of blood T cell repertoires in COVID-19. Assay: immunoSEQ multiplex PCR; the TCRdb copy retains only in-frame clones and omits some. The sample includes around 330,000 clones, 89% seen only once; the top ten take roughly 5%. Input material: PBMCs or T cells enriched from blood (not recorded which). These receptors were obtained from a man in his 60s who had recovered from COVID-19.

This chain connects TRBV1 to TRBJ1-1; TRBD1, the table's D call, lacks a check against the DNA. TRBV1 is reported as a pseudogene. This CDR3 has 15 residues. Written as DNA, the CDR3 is TGCACCAGCAGAGACCTGTACAGGGGGCGAAGTGAAGCTTTCTTT. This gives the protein CTSRDLYRGRSEAFF.

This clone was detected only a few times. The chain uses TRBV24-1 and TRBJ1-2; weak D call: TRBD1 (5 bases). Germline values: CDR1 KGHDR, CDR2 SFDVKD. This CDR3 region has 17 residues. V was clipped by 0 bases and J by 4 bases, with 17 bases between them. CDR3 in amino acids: CATSDLSRVNVTYGYTF. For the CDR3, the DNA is TGTGCCACCAGTGATTTGTCCAGGGTAAATGTCACCTATGGCTACACCTTC.

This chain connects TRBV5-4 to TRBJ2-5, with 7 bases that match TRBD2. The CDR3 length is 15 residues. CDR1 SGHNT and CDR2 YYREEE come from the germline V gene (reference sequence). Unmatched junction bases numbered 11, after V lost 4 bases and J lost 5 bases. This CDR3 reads CASSQAGLNRETQYF. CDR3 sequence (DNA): TGTGCCAGCAGCCAAGCGGGACTAAATAGGGAGACCCAGTACTTC. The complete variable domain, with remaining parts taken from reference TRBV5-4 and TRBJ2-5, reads ETGVTQSPTHLIKTRGQQVTLRCSSQSGHNTVSWYQQALGQGPQFIFQYYREEENGRGNFPPRFSGLQFPNYSSELNVNALELDDSALYLCASSQAGLNRETQYFGPGTRLLVL.

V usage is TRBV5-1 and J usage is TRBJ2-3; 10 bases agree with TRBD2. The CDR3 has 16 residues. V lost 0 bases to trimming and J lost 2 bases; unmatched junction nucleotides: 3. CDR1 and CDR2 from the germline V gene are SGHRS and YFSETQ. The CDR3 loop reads CASSLVLAGSTDTQYF. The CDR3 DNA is TGCGCCAGCAGCTTGGTACTAGCGGGATCCACAGATACGCAGTATTTT.

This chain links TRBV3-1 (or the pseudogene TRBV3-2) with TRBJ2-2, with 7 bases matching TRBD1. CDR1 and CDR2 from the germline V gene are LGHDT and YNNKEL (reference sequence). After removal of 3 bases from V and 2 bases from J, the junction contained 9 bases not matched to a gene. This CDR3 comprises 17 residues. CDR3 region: CASSQEQGFRNTGELFF. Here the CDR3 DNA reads TGTGCCAGCAGCCAGGAACAGGGGTTTAGAAACACCGGGGAGCTGTTTTTT.

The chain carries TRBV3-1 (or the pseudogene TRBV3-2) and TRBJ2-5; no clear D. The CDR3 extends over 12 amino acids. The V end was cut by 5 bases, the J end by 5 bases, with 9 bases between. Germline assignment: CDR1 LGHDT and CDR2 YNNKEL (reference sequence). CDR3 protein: CASSDPGETQYF. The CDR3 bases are TGTGCCAGCAGCGACCCCGGGGAGACCCAGTACTTC.

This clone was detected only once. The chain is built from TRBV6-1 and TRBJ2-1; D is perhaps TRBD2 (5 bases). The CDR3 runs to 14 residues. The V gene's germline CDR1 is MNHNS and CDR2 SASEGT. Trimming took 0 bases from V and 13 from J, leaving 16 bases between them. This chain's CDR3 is CASSEAEWAGAQFF. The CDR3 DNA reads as TGTGCCAGCAGTGAAGCGGAGTGGGCGGGCGCACAGTTCTTC.

CDR3 residues: CASINQGLSGTDTQYF. CDR3 coding DNA: TGTGCCAGCATCAATCAAGGACTATCGGGCACAGATACGCAGTATTTT. The chain links TRBV28 to TRBJ2-3; possibly TRBD2 for D (6 bases). The germline V gene has CDR1 MDHEN and CDR2 SYDVKM. The CDR3 has 16 residues. V lost 7 bases and J 1 base, leaving 18 bases between the germline ends.

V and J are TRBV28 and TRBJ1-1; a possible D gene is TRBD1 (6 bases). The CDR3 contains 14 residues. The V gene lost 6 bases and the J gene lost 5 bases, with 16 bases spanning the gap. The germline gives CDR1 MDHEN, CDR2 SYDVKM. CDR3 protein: CASRHRRGLTEAFF. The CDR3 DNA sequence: TGTGCCAGCAGGCACCGGCGGGGGCTTACTGAAGCTTTCTTT.

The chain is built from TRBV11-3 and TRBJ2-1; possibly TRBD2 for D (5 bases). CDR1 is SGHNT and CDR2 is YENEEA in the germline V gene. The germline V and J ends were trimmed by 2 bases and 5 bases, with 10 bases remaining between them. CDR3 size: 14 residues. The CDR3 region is CASSLTRMNNEQFF. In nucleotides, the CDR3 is TGTGCCAGCAGCTTAACTAGAATGAACAATGAGCAGTTCTTC.

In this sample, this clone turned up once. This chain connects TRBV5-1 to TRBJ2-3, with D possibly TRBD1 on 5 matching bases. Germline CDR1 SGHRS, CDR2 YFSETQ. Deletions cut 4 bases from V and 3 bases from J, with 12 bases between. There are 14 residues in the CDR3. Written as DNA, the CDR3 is TGCGCCAGCAGCATACTACAGGTTACAGATACGCAGTATTTT. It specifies CASSILQVTDTQYF. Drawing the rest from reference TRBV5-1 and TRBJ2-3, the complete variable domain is KAGVTQTPRYLIKTRGQQVTLSCSPISGHRSVSWYQQTPGQGLQFLFEYFSETQRNKGNFPGRFSGRQFSNSRSEMNVSTLELGDSALYLCASSILQVTDTQYFGPGTRLTVL.

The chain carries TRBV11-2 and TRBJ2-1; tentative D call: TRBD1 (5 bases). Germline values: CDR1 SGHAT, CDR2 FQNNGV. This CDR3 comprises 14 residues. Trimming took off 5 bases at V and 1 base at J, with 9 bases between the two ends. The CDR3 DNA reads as TGTGCCAGCAGCCGACAGTATTCCTACAATGAGCAGTTCTTC. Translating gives CASSRQYSYNEQFF.

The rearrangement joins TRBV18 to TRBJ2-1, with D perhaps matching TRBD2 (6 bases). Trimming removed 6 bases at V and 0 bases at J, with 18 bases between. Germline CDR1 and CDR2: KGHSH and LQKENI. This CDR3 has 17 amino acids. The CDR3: CASSPSSTGGSYNEQFF. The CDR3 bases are TGTGCCAGCTCTCCCAGTTCCACCGGGGGCTCCTACAATGAGCAGTTCTTC.

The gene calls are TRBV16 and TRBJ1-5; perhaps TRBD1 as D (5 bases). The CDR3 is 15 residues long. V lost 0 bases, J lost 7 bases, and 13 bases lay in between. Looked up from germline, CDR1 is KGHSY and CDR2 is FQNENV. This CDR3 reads CASSQSSGSGQPQHF. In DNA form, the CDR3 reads TGTGCCAGCAGCCAATCCTCAGGGTCCGGCCAGCCCCAGCATTTT.

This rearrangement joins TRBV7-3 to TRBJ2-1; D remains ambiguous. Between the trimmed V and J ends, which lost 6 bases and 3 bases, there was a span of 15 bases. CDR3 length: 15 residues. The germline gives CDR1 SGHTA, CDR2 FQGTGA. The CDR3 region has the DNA TGTGCCAGCAGACTTCTAGAACATCTCTACAATGAGCAGTTCTTC. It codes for CASRLLEHLYNEQFF.

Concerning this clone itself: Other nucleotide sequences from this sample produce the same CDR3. The CDR3 here is CASSLPGGGTDTQYF. Written as DNA, the CDR3 is TGTGCCAGCAGTTTGCCAGGGGGTGGAACAGATACGCAGTATTTT. The chain carries TRBV28 and TRBJ2-3; TRBD1 matches at 7 bases. Trimming at V came to 3 bases and at J to 3 bases, leaving 6 bases not matched to a gene. CDR1 is MDHEN and CDR2 is SYDVKM in the germline V gene. CDR3 size: 15 residues.

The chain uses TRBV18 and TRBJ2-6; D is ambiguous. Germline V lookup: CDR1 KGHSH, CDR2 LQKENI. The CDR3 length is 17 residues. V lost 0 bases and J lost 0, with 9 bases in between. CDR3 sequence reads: CASSPPGRNSGANVLTF. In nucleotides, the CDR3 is TGTGCCAGCTCACCACCGGGCAGAAACTCTGGGGCCAACGTCCTGACTTTC.

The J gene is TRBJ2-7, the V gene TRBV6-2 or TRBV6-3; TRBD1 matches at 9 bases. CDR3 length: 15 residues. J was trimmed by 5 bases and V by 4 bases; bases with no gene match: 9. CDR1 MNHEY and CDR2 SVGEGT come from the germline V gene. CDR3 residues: CASSFLQGARDEQYF. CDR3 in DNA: TGTGCCAGCAGTTTCCTACAGGGGGCTAGAGACGAGCAGTACTTC.

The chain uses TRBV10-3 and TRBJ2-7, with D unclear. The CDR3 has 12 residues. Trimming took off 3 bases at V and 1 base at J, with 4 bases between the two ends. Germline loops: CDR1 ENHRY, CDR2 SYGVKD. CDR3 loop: CAISDVSYEQYF. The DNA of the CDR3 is TGTGCCATCAGTGACGTTTCCTACGAGCAGTACTTC.

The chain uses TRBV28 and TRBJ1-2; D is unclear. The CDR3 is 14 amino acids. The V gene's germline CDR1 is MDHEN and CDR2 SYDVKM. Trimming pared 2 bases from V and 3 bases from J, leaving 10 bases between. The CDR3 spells CASSLGGNHYGYTF. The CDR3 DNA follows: TGTGCCAGCAGTTTAGGCGGAAATCACTATGGCTACACCTTC.

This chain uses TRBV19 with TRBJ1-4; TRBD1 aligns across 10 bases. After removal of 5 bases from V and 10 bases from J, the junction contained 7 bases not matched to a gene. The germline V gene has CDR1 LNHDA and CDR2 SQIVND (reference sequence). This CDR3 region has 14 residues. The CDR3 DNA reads TGTGCCAGTAGTGACCGGGGACAGGGGTCAAAACTGTTTTTT. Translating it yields CASSDRGQGSKLFF.